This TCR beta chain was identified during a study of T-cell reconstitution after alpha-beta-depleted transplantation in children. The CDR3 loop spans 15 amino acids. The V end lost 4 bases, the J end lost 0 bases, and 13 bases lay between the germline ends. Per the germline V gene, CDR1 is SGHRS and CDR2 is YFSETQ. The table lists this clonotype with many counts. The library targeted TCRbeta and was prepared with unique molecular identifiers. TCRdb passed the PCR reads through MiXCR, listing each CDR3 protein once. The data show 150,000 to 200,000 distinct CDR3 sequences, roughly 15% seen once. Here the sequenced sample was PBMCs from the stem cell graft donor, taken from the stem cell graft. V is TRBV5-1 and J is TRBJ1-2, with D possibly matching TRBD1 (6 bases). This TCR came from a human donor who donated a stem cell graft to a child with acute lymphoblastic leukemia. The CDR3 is CASSADSLANYGYTF. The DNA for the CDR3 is TGCGCCAGCAGCGCGGACAGCCTAGCTAACTATGGCTACACCTTC.